This TCR beta chain was sequenced in a study of control samples from healthy donors and cancer patients. Trimming cost V 5 bases and J 3 bases, with 15 bases left between them. Germline V lookup: CDR1 SGHRS, CDR2 YFSETQ. The CDR3 loop spans 14 amino acids. Profiled with immunoSEQ multiplex PCR; TCRdb holds only in-frame clones, not every one. This table has 150,000 to 200,000 clones, roughly nine tenths appearing once. The gene calls are TRBV5-1 and TRBJ2-7; D may be TRBD1 or TRBD2 (5 bases each). The sample taken for sequencing was blood. This TCR came from a woman aged 25 to 39 in good health. Written as DNA, the CDR3 is TGCGCCAGCAGGACGGGACCCTCTAGCTACGAGCAGTACTTC. It is translated as CASRTGPSSYEQYF.